This TCR beta chain was documented in a study of blood T cells in healthy people across ages (dated by TCRdb to about 2015). A note on the overall study: In model experiments, template switching captured about one uniquely barcoded TCR beta cDNA molecule for every two T cells. Donors of different ages were randomly distributed across sequencing lanes to avoid experimental bias. Using the same blood draw, the study looked at two additional independent replicas of 1 million unique cDNA reads for two donors, one aged 18 to 30 and the other aged 80 or older. The donors were divided into four age groups: young (average around 15 years), middle-aged (about 39), aged (approximately 59) and long-lived (82). Age-related changes in TCR beta repertoire diversity were measured in the study by deep sequencing normalized with unique cDNA molecular identifiers.

Libraries came from 5' RACE. TCRdb lists the instrument as Illumina HiSeq 2500. A second PCR of about 6 to 11 cycles was performed with a sample-barcoded 5' primer and a J-beta primer mix. A unique molecular identifier was introduced onto each TCR beta cDNA molecule by a template-switch 5' adaptor carrying 12 random nucleotides. Each sample yielded at least 2.5 million CDR3-containing paired-end reads. First-strand cDNA was synthesized from all RNA with the Mint cDNA synthesis kit, primed by a TRBC-specific oligonucleotide. Following uracil-DNA glycosylase treatment, all cDNA underwent a first 18-cycle PCR with the universal primers M1SS and BC2_uni_R. The source study handled its data this way. For normalization, 1 million high-quality reads, each with a distinct molecular identifier, were randomly selected from each sample. Instead of being binned into consensus sequences, reads with shared molecular identifiers were discarded. MiTCR, run with a Q25 quality threshold and the strictest error-elimination algorithm, handled CDR3 identification, clonotype clustering and error correction. Lower-bound total TCR beta diversity was estimated with a nonparametric unseen species model using Euler transformation. In TCRdb, the public reads were trimmed at Q25 with fastp and aligned with MiXCR, with productive beta chains retained. Under each unique CDR3 protein, matching rows form one entry showing the most common genes and DNA. The authors' filters were not applied to this entry. The sample table lists about 640,000 distinct CDR3 sequences, under 65% of them with a count of one. The ten largest clones represent 30% to 45% of the sample.

The CDR3 measures 14 amino acids from cysteine to phenylalanine. Only the CDR3 region is kept as DNA, spanning 42 bases read in frame from base 1. The V and J ends are trimmed by 6 bases and 5 bases, leaving 14 bases between them. Donors were a few dozen systemically healthy Caucasian individuals from Russia aged about 6 to 100 years. Each donor gave about 9.7 milliliters of peripheral blood, drawn into EDTA-treated Vacutainer tubes. PBMCs were isolated by Ficoll-Paque density-gradient centrifugation, with at least 6.5 million obtained per sample. Trizol reagent was used to extract total RNA from the PBMCs, yielding at least 6 micrograms per sample. Naive CD45RAhigh/CD27high T cell percentages were measured by flow cytometry on a PBMC aliquot from every donor. This clonotype showed up many times. The specificity of this receptor is unknown. Base qualities are missing; no much larger clone stands one base away.

The research as a whole found: Estimates of total diversity from one million sequenced T cells were regarded as lower bounds and underestimates. Compared with the aged group, more naive CD4+ T cells, fewer expanded clones and increased TCR diversity were shown by the long-lived group, suggesting age selection. Conclusive comparison of naive and antigen-experienced compartments was prevented by the profiling of bulk unsorted PBMCs. The percentage of naive T cells measured by flow cytometry correlated strongly with observed TCR beta diversity. Because the CMV infection status of the donors was unknown, age-related changes in expanded clonotypes may potentially have been confounded. As age increased, observed TCR beta diversity per million T cells dropped in a roughly linear way, and a significant reduction was already evident by age about 36.

The sequence links TRBV12-3 or TRBV12-4 to TRBJ2-4, with a weak D call of TRBD1 (5 bases match). Sequenced material: blood. The TCR sequence derives from a man aged 55 to 70 in good health. The DNA sequence reads TGTGCCAGCAGCCTAGACAGACCCGAAAACATTCAGTACTTC. Its coded protein is CASSLDRPENIQYF.